This record looks at one T cell receptor (beta chain) sequence and its context. The sample holds a few counts of this clone. Its target antigen remains unknown. No base quality values were provided; no much bigger clone lies one nucleotide off. Each donor gave one peripheral blood draw, averaging approximately 110 mL, which was collected into heparinised tubes. A BD FACSAria II and a panel including CD45RO, CCR7, CD25, CD127, CD95 and CD27 were used to sort naive, central memory, regulatory and stem cell-like memory CD4+ T cells. Every sorted population had a purity above 95%. PBMCs were isolated immediately by Lymphoprep density gradient centrifugation and stained directly without culture. Samples were stained and sorted in pairs, with one healthy donor and one patient per experiment, so that batch effects were minimized. All of the isolated RNA was reverse transcribed with the High Capacity cDNA Reverse Transcription Kit, so expressed TCRB transcripts were sequenced. Deep immunoSEQ sequencing was performed on naive, central memory and regulatory T cell samples, with an average of around 3.5 million total reads per sample. After sorted cells were lysed in RLT buffer, RNA was extracted with DNase-treated RNeasy Micro or Mini kits, with the choice depending on cell number. To prevent cross-contamination, each cell subset was processed individually, whereas patient and healthy donor samples were processed jointly. The immunoSEQ multiplex PCR was used to amplify TCRB sequences from cDNA, generating 87-bp fragments that spanned the CDR3 region. Sequencing of the amplicons was performed on the Illumina HiSeq platform. In the source study's methods: Synthetic template baselines were used to correct PCR bias computationally, reads within Hamming distance 2 were collapsed together, and singletons that could not be merged were discarded. Reads were aligned against IMGT so that V, D and J genes, CDR3 length and insertions or deletions at six rearrangement sites could be assigned. Clonotype counts were normalized to sorted cell number within each subset before computing true diversity and Gini coefficients with the tcR R package. Repertoire sharing was quantified using the overlap coefficient calculated on TCRB nucleotide sequences. Out-of-frame TCRB sequences from naive cells were analyzed to stand in for the pre-selection repertoire. TCRdb holds this immuneACCESS table with in-frame rearrangements only. Some clones are missing; in checked studies, unresolved V genes explain under half, and the rest has no known cause. The DNA gave D and trimming, while V, J and clone size come from that table. The sample table lists a few hundred thousand clones, roughly 12% of them with a count of one. The top ten constitute 0.017% of the sample.

The entry originates in a study of beta chain features in type 1 diabetes (dated by TCRdb to 2017 to 2018). A note on the overall study: Mean age, gender distribution, total cell number and subset yield were not different between patients and healthy donors. The study compared the TCRB repertoires of sorted circulating CD4+ T cell subsets in recently diagnosed type 1 diabetes patients with those in matched healthy donors. Naive and central memory subsets were obtained from all 30 or so donors, but regulatory and stem cell-like memory subsets were isolated from only 8 patients and roughly 8 healthy donors. Across all samples, some 110,000,000 sorted cells were examined, and cell number per subset correlated strongly with RNA yield. The investigation overall reported the following: Because cDNA was sequenced instead of genomic DNA, highly expressing activated cells could be over-represented, though the groups showed no difference in activation or CD3 levels. A moderate but significant shortening of TCRB CDR3 length was observed in type 1 diabetes patients in all four CD4+ subsets. Shorter templates might be favored by PCR, yet because patient and control samples were amplified and corrected together, any such skew would affect both groups equally. Naive, central memory and regulatory TCRB repertoires appeared to be more similar among patients than among healthy donors. Because the HLA sub-analyses included only small numbers of individuals, any influence of HLA type on TCRB rearrangement was left unresolved. Patients with type 1 diabetes made fewer insertions and deleted more nucleotides at VDJ recombination sites, implying thymic rearrangement abnormalities.

Deletion took 6 bases off V and 9 bases off J, with a span of 15 bases between the germline ends. For CDR1 and CDR2, the germline V gene (reference sequence) lists MNHEY and SMNVEV. The CDR3 holds 13 amino acids from the cysteine to the phenylalanine. The sequence is cut down to CDR3 DNA, 39 bases in frame from base 1. Sequencing input: naive CD4+ T cells from blood. The label giving this sample's cell subset or site can be read as: true naive CD4+ T cells. The TCR comes from a man younger than 35 in good health. Here the chain combines TRBV27 and TRBJ2-4; tentative D gene TRBD1, with 5 bases matching. The CDR3 protein sequence reads: CASSLPSRGIQYF. The DNA sequence is as follows: TGTGCCAGCAGCCTCCCCTCAAGGGGCATTCAGTACTTC.